The rows below give T cell receptor beta chains drawn from one sample of a study of T cells in narcolepsy. Libraries were prepared by immunoSEQ multiplex PCR; TCRdb keeps only in-frame clonotypes and omits some of them. The table shows some 34,000 clones, with 85% to 90% occurring only once. The sequencing sample was made of CD45RA- memory CD4+ T cells from PBMCs. The receptors here all came from a human donor with narcolepsy. Each CDR3 is given with its conserved first and last residue. The order of the fields is V gene, D gene, J gene, clone size, CDR3 DNA, CDR3 protein. A D gene is named only where the DNA matches it firmly. Rows may omit the clone size; those that give it use once, few, many or a size class.

TRBV6-5	NA	TRBJ1-2	NA	TGTGCCAGCACCCCCGCGGGGCTATATGGCTACACCTTC	CASTPAGLYGYTF
TRBV11-1	TRBD1	TRBJ2-2	NA	TGTGCCAGCAGCTCTCAGGGGACAGGGGGTCTCGCCGGGGAGCTGTTTTTT	CASSSQGTGGLAGELFF
TRBV2	TRBD2	TRBJ2-7	NA	TGTGCCAGCAGGGGCGGGACTAGCGGGGTCTCCTACGAGCAGTACTTC	CASRGGTSGVSYEQYF
TRBV5-6	NA	TRBJ1-3	NA	TGTGCCAGCAGCACAGCCCGGGCGGGATACTCTGGAAACACCATATATTTT	CASSTARAGYSGNTIYF
TRBV4-1	NA	TRBJ2-7	NA	TGCGCCAGCAGCCAGACGGGTCTAAATTCCTACGAGCAGTACTTC	CASSQTGLNSYEQYF
TRBV7-2	NA	TRBJ1-2	NA	TGTGCCAGCAGCTTAAACGGGGGGCAGAACTATGGCTACACCTTC	CASSLNGGQNYGYTF
TRBV5-4	TRBD2	TRBJ2-2	NA	TGTGCCAGCAGCTTTCCGGGACTAGCGGGCACCGGGGAGCTGTTTTTT	CASSFPGLAGTGELFF
TRBV15	TRBD1	TRBJ1-2	NA	TGTGCCACCAGCAGAGGGAATCAGGGGGCTTATGGCTACACCTTC	CATSRGNQGAYGYTF
TRBV5-6	NA	TRBJ1-4	NA	TGTGCCAGTGCTCAGGCCAATAATGAAAAACTGTTTTTT	CASAQANNEKLFF
TRBV15	NA	TRBJ2-3	NA	TGTGCCACCAGCAGAGATATTGATACGCAGTATTTT	CATSRDIDTQYF
TRBV30	TRBD2	TRBJ2-7	few	TGTGCCTTCTCCCCGGGGGGGACGAACGAGCAGTACTTC	CAFSPGGTNEQYF
TRBV4-1	NA	TRBJ2-1	NA	TGCGCCAGCAGCCACCCAATTCCCAGACAGGCCACCTACAATGAGCAGTTCTTC	CASSHPIPRQATYNEQFF
TRBV9	NA	TRBJ2-3	NA	TGTGCCAGCAGCGTAGGTCCGATCACAGATACGCAGTATTTT	CASSVGPITDTQYF
TRBV28	NA	TRBJ2-7	NA	TGTGCCAGCCGGGAGCCGGTTTCCTACGAGCAGTACTTC	CASREPVSYEQYF
TRBV5-1	TRBD2	TRBJ2-1	NA	TGCGCCAGCAGCTTGGCCGGCGTGGGAGGGCATAATGAGCAGTTCTTC	CASSLAGVGGHNEQFF
TRBV4-3	TRBD1	TRBJ1-2	few	TGCGCCAGCAGCCAAGATCGAGGGACAGGGGGATATGGCTACACCTTC	CASSQDRGTGGYGYTF
TRBV29-1	NA	TRBJ2-1	NA	TGCAGCGTTGAAGGTATCGGTGACAATGAGCAGTTCTTC	CSVEGIGDNEQFF
TRBV9	NA	TRBJ1-2	NA	TGTGCCAGCAGCCCAAGTACGAACACCTATGGCTACACCTTC	CASSPSTNTYGYTF
TRBV21-1	NA	TRBJ1-4	NA	TGTGCCAGCAGCAAAGCTAATGAAAAACTGTTTTTT	CASSKANEKLFF
TRBV20-1	NA	TRBJ2-7	NA	TGCAGTGCTAGAGGGTATTACGAGCAGTACTTC	CSARGYYEQYF
TRBV5-1	NA	TRBJ2-5	NA	TGCGCCAGCAGGACCGATCAAGAGACCCAGTACTTC	CASRTDQETQYF
TRBV5-6	NA	TRBJ2-7	NA	TGTGCCAGCAGCTTGAGTAGTGTATACGAGCAGTACTTC	CASSLSSVYEQYF
TRBV9	TRBD2	TRBJ2-2	NA	TGTGCCAGCAGCGTCGGACTAGCGAACACCGGGGAGCTGTTTTTT	CASSVGLANTGELFF
TRBV6-1	NA	TRBJ2-7	NA	TGTGCCAGCTACCAATTGGCCGGCGAGCAGTACTTC	CASYQLAGEQYF
TRBV2	NA	TRBJ1-6	NA	TGTGCCAGCAGTCCAGGGGATTTCAATAATTCACCCCTCCACTTT	CASSPGDFNNSPLHF
TRBV7-2	NA	TRBJ2-1	NA	TGTGCCAGCAGCTTAAACTCCCAGAGCTCCTACAATGAGCAGTTCTTC	CASSLNSQSSYNEQFF
TRBV30	NA	TRBJ2-1	NA	TGTGCCTGGAGTGGGGCCGGGCTCTACAATGAGCAGTTCTTC	CAWSGAGLYNEQFF
TRBV19	NA	TRBJ1-5	NA	TGTGCCAGTAGTCAACAAGGCCGATTGGGGGATCAGCCCCAGCATTTT	CASSQQGRLGDQPQHF
TRBV7-8	NA	TRBJ1-1	NA	TGTGCCAGCAGCTTAATCTTAGCAGGGTTGCCTGAAGCTTTCTTT	CASSLILAGLPEAFF
TRBV6-1	NA	TRBJ2-7	NA	TGTGCCAGCAGTTATAGTAGCAGCTACGAGCAGTACTTC	CASSYSSSYEQYF
TRBV30	NA	TRBJ1-4	NA	TGTGCCTGGAGTGCCTCAGGGACCGATAATGAAAAACTGTTTTTT	CAWSASGTDNEKLFF
TRBV2	NA	TRBJ1-2	NA	TGTGCCAGCAGAGGGACTAACTATGGCTACACCTTC	CASRGTNYGYTF
TRBV29-1	NA	TRBJ2-5	NA	TGCAGCGTTACTCGAAGTGCAGGGCAAGAGACCCAGTACTTC	CSVTRSAGQETQYF
TRBV4-3	NA	TRBJ1-2	NA	TGCGCCAGCAGCCAAGCTCCGGGGAATAACTATGGCTACACCTTC	CASSQAPGNNYGYTF
TRBV9	TRBD2	TRBJ2-1	NA	TGTGCCAGCAGCGTATCTGGGAGCGGGATGGGTGAGCAGTTCTTC	CASSVSGSGMGEQFF
TRBV7-9	NA	TRBJ1-1	NA	TGTGCCAGCAGCACGCAGAGCAACACTGAAGCTTTCTTT	CASSTQSNTEAFF
TRBV21-1	NA	TRBJ2-7	NA	TGTGCCAGCAGCAAAGACCCCCGTATAGGGGGGATCTCCTACGAGCAGTACTTC	CASSKDPRIGGISYEQYF
TRBV7-6	NA	TRBJ1-1	NA	TGTGCCAGCAGCTTAAGCGCGGAGGGCAGCGCCATGAACACTGAAGCTTTCTTT	CASSLSAEGSAMNTEAFF
TRBV10-2	NA	TRBJ2-1	NA	TGCGCCAGCAGTGAGTCAAGAAAAACCTACAATGAGCAGTTCTTC	CASSESRKTYNEQFF
TRBV7-7	NA	TRBJ2-5	NA	TGTGCCAGCAGCCTCCTCCCAGAGGGGGAGACCCAGTACTTC	CASSLLPEGETQYF
TRBV6-5	NA	TRBJ2-5	NA	TGTGCCAGCAGTTACTCCCGACAGCAAGAGACCCAGTACTTC	CASSYSRQQETQYF